Described below is a single T cell receptor (beta chain) sequence and its context. TCRdb re-called the 5' RACE reads through MiXCR, storing one row per CDR3 protein. The sample includes more than 300,000 distinct CDR3 sequences, roughly 15% of them seen just once. This CDR3 region has 12 residues. The germline V and J ends were trimmed by 4 bases and 5 bases, with 6 bases remaining between them. The germline V gene has CDR1 ENHRY and CDR2 SYGVKD. The data derive from a study of T-cell memory formation after mild COVID-19. The receptor was isolated from a young man who had mild COVID-19 (a few samples of this study predate the infection). Cell type and time point are not known. What was sequenced was PBMCs or a T cell subset sorted from them (not recorded which). The V call is TRBV10-3, the J call TRBJ1-5, with D unresolved. CDR3: CAISAPDQPQHF. Here the CDR3 DNA reads TGTGCCATCAGTGCTCCGGATCAGCCCCAGCATTTT.